Presented here are 32 T cell receptor beta chains from one specimen sequenced in a study of CD8+ T cells in alopecia areata. Extraction and reverse transcription of RNA yielded cDNA as the sequencing template. TCRdb's copy holds only in-frame clones and misses some; the assay was immunoSEQ multiplex PCR. The sample holds roughly 200,000 clones, approximately 60% seen once. The sample's treatment: oral pan-JAK inhibitor, 5-10 mg twice daily. Material: CD4+ T cells sorted from blood, obtained at week 4, from a patient treated with tofacitinib. These receptors came from a human donor with alopecia areata.

The V call is TRBV30, the J call TRBJ1-5; the D is unclear. V gave up 1 base and J gave up 4 bases, with 14 bases separating them. This CDR3 spans 15 amino acids. Germline V gives CDR1 GTSNPN, CDR2 SVGIG (reference sequence). The CDR3 nucleotides read TGTGCCTGGAGTGGGCCCCGAGGGTGGAATCAGCCCCAGCATTTT. Amino acid sequence: CAWSGPRGWNQPQHF.

The genes are TRBV5-4 and TRBJ2-6, with 12 nucleotides matching TRBD2. The J segment lost 0 bases and the V segment lost 10 bases, leaving 8 bases of the junction unmatched. Germline loops: CDR1 SGHNT, CDR2 YYREEE (reference sequence). This CDR3 contains 17 residues. The CDR3 protein is CAGLAGGPVSGANVLTF. The CDR3 nucleotides read TGTGCCGGCCTAGCGGGGGGGCCCGTCTCTGGGGCCAACGTCCTGACTTTC.

The J gene is TRBJ2-3, the V gene TRBV6-5; D remains unclear. This CDR3 spans 15 amino acids. Trimming left V 2 bases short and J 0 bases short, with 9 bases between. CDR1 and CDR2 from the germline V gene are MNHEY and SVGAGI. The CDR3 region is CASSYRQTSTDTQYF. The DNA of the CDR3 is TGTGCCAGCAGTTACAGGCAGACTAGCACAGATACGCAGTATTTT.

The chain has TRBV6-5 and TRBJ2-1; weak D call: TRBD1 (6 bases). Germline CDR1 reads MNHEY; CDR2 reads SVGAGI. Trimming took off 6 bases at V and 8 bases at J, with 11 bases between the two ends. This CDR3 spans 12 amino acids. CDR3 region: CASRSRGDEQFF. The CDR3 DNA sequence: TGTGCCAGCAGATCCAGGGGTGATGAGCAGTTCTTC.

This clone occurred once. The chain couples TRBV2 to TRBJ1-4; D remains unclear. V lost 4 bases and J 5 bases, leaving 14 bases between the germline ends. In germline, CDR1 is SNHLY, CDR2 FYNNEI. This CDR3 comprises 15 residues. Here the CDR3 DNA reads TGTGCCAGCAGTGCGTTGACAAGCTCGAATGAAAAACTGTTTTTT. Translated, it gives CASSALTSSNEKLFF.

The chain couples TRBV9 to TRBJ1-3; D may be TRBD1 (6 bases). Per the germline V gene, CDR1 is SGDLS and CDR2 is YYNGEE. Trimming left V 4 bases short and J 3 bases short, with 23 bases between. The CDR3 contains 18 residues. The CDR3 DNA reads as TGTGCCAGCAGCCCAACACAGGGAGGGGACCCAAATGGAAACACCATATATTTT. Amino acids: CASSPTQGGDPNGNTIYF.

This clone was seen only a few times. The rearrangement joins TRBV7-9 to TRBJ1-2; the D is unclear. The CDR3 totals 16 residues. V gave up 5 bases and J gave up 4 bases, with 20 bases separating them. Germline-derived CDR1 and CDR2 are SEHNR and FQNEAQ (reference sequence). This CDR3 reads CASSPRSVTGSYGYTF. CDR3 in DNA: TGTGCCAGCAGCCCAAGAAGTGTGACGGGGAGCTATGGCTACACCTTC. The full variable domain, its missing parts supplied by reference TRBV7-9 and TRBJ1-2, is DTGVSQNPRHKITKRGQNVTFRCDPISEHNRLYWYRQTLGQGPEFLTYFQNEAQLEKSRLLSDRFSAERPKGSFSTLEIQRTEQGDSAMYLCASSPRSVTGSYGYTFGSGTRLTVV.

V is TRBV5-1 and J is TRBJ1-2, with D possibly being TRBD1 (6 bases). The V end lost 3 bases, the J end lost 2 bases, and 11 bases lay between the germline ends. The CDR3 has 14 residues. Germline V gives CDR1 SGHRS, CDR2 YFSETQ. The CDR3 spells CASSSGDGNYGYTF. CDR3 nucleotide sequence: TGCGCCAGCAGCTCAGGGGACGGGAACTATGGCTACACCTTC.

This sequence joins TRBV10-3 and TRBJ2-7; possibly TRBD2 for D (5 bases). The length of the CDR3 is 13 residues. Per the germline V gene, CDR1 is ENHRY and CDR2 is SYGVKD. V lost 8 bases, J lost 7 bases, and 18 bases lay in between. The DNA of the CDR3 is TGTGCCATCGTGGACTCCCCCTCGGGGGAGCAGTACTTC. Protein: CAIVDSPSGEQYF.

This clone was observed a handful of times. The chain uses TRBV12-5 and TRBJ2-1, with D unclear. V was clipped by 5 bases and J by 5 bases, with 13 bases between them. Germline V gene sequence: CDR1 LGHNT, CDR2 FRNRAP. The CDR3 consists of 14 residues. The DNA of the CDR3 is TGTGCTAGTGGTCCCCAAAGTCCGAACAATGAGCAGTTCTTC. This gives the protein CASGPQSPNNEQFF.

The J gene is TRBJ1-5, the V gene TRBV28, with D maybe TRBD1 (5 bases). V was clipped by 4 bases and J by 5 bases, with 12 bases between them. The CDR3 length is 14 residues. CDR1 is MDHEN, CDR2 SYDVKM, per germline. The CDR3 nucleotides read TGTGCCAGCAGTTCGGGAGGGACCGATCAGCCCCAGCATTTT. It specifies CASSSGGTDQPQHF. The full variable domain, completed using reference TRBV28 and TRBJ1-5, is DVKVTQSSRYLVKRTGEKVFLECVQDMDHENMFWYRQDPGLGLRLIYFSYDVKMKEKGDIPEGYSVSREKKERFSLILESASTNQTSMYLCASSSGGTDQPQHFGDGTRLSIL.

This rearrangement joins TRBV5-1 to TRBJ2-5; a weak D match, TRBD1 (6 bases). The CDR3 covers 14 residues. The V end lost 3 bases, the J end lost 5 bases, and 14 bases lay between the germline ends. Germline values: CDR1 SGHRS, CDR2 YFSETQ. For the CDR3, the DNA is TGCGCCAGCAGCTCCTCAACAGGGACGGAGACCCAGTACTTC. Translation: CASSSSTGTETQYF.

With regard to this clone: One junction end disagrees with the germline gene, perhaps due to a read error. This rearrangement joins TRBV7-7 to TRBJ2-1; 12 bases match TRBD2. The CDR3 spans 14 residues. The germline V gene encodes CDR1 SSHAT and CDR2 FNYEAQ (reference sequence). CDR3 nucleotide sequence: TGTGCTAGCAGCTTAGGACTAGCGGGGAATGAGCAGTTCTTC. This gives the protein CASSLGLAGNEQFF.

J is TRBJ1-2 and V is TRBV7-2, with 10 bases that match TRBD1. Germline V gene data show CDR1 as SGHTA and CDR2 as FQGNSA. Trimming removed 3 bases from V and 8 bases from J; junction bases left unmatched: 12. The CDR3 runs to 16 residues. CDR3 DNA sequence: TGTGCCAGCAGCTTCCCAACTCCGGGACAGGGGTTAGGCTACACCTTC. Translated: CASSFPTPGQGLGYTF.

V gene TRBV27 combines with J gene TRBJ2-2; 10 positions agree with TRBD1. Germline CDR1 and CDR2: MNHEY and SMNVEV (reference sequence). With 10 bases clipped from V and 6 bases from J, the junction kept 8 bases outside the gene matches. The CDR3 loop spans 14 amino acids. CDR3 in amino acids: CATSGQGVSGELFF. The CDR3 nucleotides read TGTGCCACCTCAGGACAGGGGGTCTCCGGGGAGCTGTTTTTT.

This clone was picked up a small number of times. The V gene is TRBV6-6, the J gene TRBJ2-5; D could derive from TRBD1 or TRBD2 (5 bases each). The CDR3 length is 16 residues. The germline CDR1 and CDR2 sequences are MNHNY and SVGAGI (reference sequence). V was shortened by 5 bases and J by 0 bases, with 16 bases between the two germline ends. The CDR3 sequence: CASSGRDPRNQETQYF. The DNA of the CDR3 is TGTGCCAGCAGTGGCCGGGACCCACGAAACCAAGAGACCCAGTACTTC.

The chain links TRBV28 to TRBJ2-5, with 7 bases matching TRBD1. This CDR3 contains 16 residues. V shed 6 bases and J 4 bases; nucleotides not matched to a gene: 14. The germline V gene has CDR1 MDHEN and CDR2 SYDVKM. CDR3 sequence: CASSPAGWSGGETQYF. The CDR3 coding sequence is TGTGCCAGCAGCCCCGCGGGTTGGTCAGGGGGAGAGACCCAGTACTTC.

The table lists this clone with a few counts. J is TRBJ2-5 and V is TRBV18, with D perhaps TRBD1 or TRBD2 (5 bases each). Trimming cost V 6 bases and J 3 bases, with 17 bases left between them. CDR3 size: 15 residues. Germline CDR1 and CDR2: KGHSH and LQKENI. Written as DNA, the CDR3 is TGTGCCAGCTCGAGTCCGGGGACGGACAAAGAGACCCAGTACTTC. This encodes CASSSPGTDKETQYF.

The chain recombines TRBV18 with TRBJ2-3; D is undetermined. The V end lost 3 bases, the J end lost 2 bases, and 12 bases lay between the germline ends. CDR1 is KGHSH and CDR2 is LQKENI in the germline V gene. The CDR3 is 15 residues long. The CDR3 DNA reads as TGTGCCAGCTCACCGGTTCCCAGATTCACAGATACGCAGTATTTT. Translating gives CASSPVPRFTDTQYF.

This chain connects TRBV29-1 to TRBJ1-2; D is ambiguous. The CDR3 is 13 amino acids. Trimming took off 2 bases at V and 4 bases at J, with 11 bases between the two ends. Germline CDR1 is SQVTM and CDR2 is ANQGSEA. CDR3 nucleotide sequence: TGCAGCGTTGAAAAGGGAGGGAGCTATGGCTACACCTTC. Translating it yields CSVEKGGSYGYTF.

The chain carries TRBV6-5 and TRBJ1-2; perhaps TRBD1 as D (6 bases). Germline V CDR1 and CDR2: MNHEY, SVGAGI. Trimming took 4 bases from V and 7 from J, leaving 19 bases between them. The CDR3 totals 15 residues. The CDR3 region is CASSLGGASRRGYTF. DNA for the CDR3: TGTGCCAGCAGTTTAGGGGGGGCCTCCCGGCGTGGCTACACCTTC.

This clone appeared a few times. V usage is TRBV28 and J usage is TRBJ1-5; D perhaps matches TRBD1 (5 bases). Trimming took 6 bases from V and 4 from J, leaving 13 bases between them. The germline V gene has CDR1 MDHEN and CDR2 SYDVKM. This CDR3 has 14 amino acids. Here the CDR3 DNA reads TGTGCCAGCAGACATAGGACACATAATCAGCCCCAGCATTTT. This encodes CASRHRTHNQPQHF.

The chain uses TRBV4-1 and TRBJ2-7, with 8 bases lining up with TRBD2. The CDR3 has 15 residues. After removal of 4 bases from V and 2 bases from J, the junction contained 7 bases not matched to a gene. Per the germline V gene, CDR1 is MGHRA and CDR2 is YSYEKL. Here the CDR3 DNA reads TGCGCCAGCAGCCGGGGCGGGGGGCGGACCTACGAGCAGTACTTC. Translated: CASSRGGGRTYEQYF.

The chain couples TRBV5-4 to TRBJ1-2, with a weak D call TRBD1 (5 bases). CDR1 is SGHNT, CDR2 YYREEE, per germline (reference sequence). The CDR3 totals 14 residues. Trimming cost V 1 base and J 4 bases, with 11 bases left between them. The CDR3 sequence: CASSLPQGVYGYTF. The CDR3 nucleotides are TGTGCCAGCAGCTTGCCTCAAGGGGTCTATGGCTACACCTTC.

Worth noting for this clone: One junction end does not reproduce the germline sequence, and a read error may be involved. The rearrangement uses TRBV29-1 and TRBJ1-1, with D possibly being TRBD1 (6 bases). Germline loops: CDR1 SQVTM, CDR2 ANQGSEA. This CDR3 is built from 13 residues. The CDR3 loop is CSVHRDLNTEAFF. The CDR3, as DNA: TGCAGCGTCCACAGGGATTTGAATACTGAAGCTTTCTTT.

V usage is TRBV20-1 and J usage is TRBJ1-2, with 7 bases identical to TRBD1. Germline V CDR1 and CDR2: DFQATT, SNEGSKA (reference sequence). V lost 4 bases and J lost 8; bases outside the gene matches: 4. The CDR3 has 11 residues. CDR3 bases: TGCAGTGCTAAGACAGGGAGAGGCTACACCTTC. Protein product: CSAKTGRGYTF.

The chain joins TRBV6-4 to TRBJ1-2, with D maybe TRBD1 (5 bases). CDR1 is MRHNA, CDR2 SNTAGT, per germline. The CDR3 spans 15 residues. V lost 3 bases and J lost 3, with 14 bases in between. Here the CDR3 DNA reads TGTGCCAGCAGTGAAAGTCCCAGGGCGCACTATGGCTACACCTTC. As protein: CASSESPRAHYGYTF.

J is TRBJ2-5 and V is TRBV10-3, with 11 bases aligning to TRBD2. Per germline, CDR1 ENHRY and CDR2 SYGVKD. This CDR3 region has 15 residues. Trimming at V came to 6 bases and at J to 1 base, leaving 4 bases not matched to a gene. CDR3 coding DNA: TGTGCCATCAGAGACCTAGCGGGGGGCCAAGAGACCCAGTACTTC. Protein sequence: CAIRDLAGGQETQYF.

The CDR3 here is CSVDRGLPETQYF. The CDR3 DNA reads as TGCAGCGTTGATCGGGGGTTACCGGAGACCCAGTACTTC. This chain joins TRBV29-1 and TRBJ2-5, with D possibly matching TRBD2 (6 bases). Deletions cut 3 bases from V and 5 bases from J, with 13 bases between. This CDR3 has 13 residues. Germline CDR1 and CDR2: SQVTM and ANQGSEA. Using reference TRBV29-1 and TRBJ2-5 for the parts outside the CDR3, the full variable domain is SAVISQKPSRDICQRGTSLTIQCQVDSQVTMMFWYRQQPGQSLTLIATANQGSEATYESGFVIDKFPISRPNLTFSTLTVSNMSPEDSSIYLCSVDRGLPETQYFGPGTRLLVL.

The chain recombines TRBV10-3 with TRBJ1-4, with TRBD1 as a possible D gene (6 bases). The V and J ends lost 11 bases and 8 bases respectively, with 18 bases between them. This CDR3 has 13 residues. Germline loops: CDR1 ENHRY, CDR2 SYGVKD. In DNA, the CDR3 is TGTGCCTCCGGAACAGGGTCAAGGGAAAAACTGTTTTTT. This translates into CASGTGSREKLFF.

This clone was counted a few times. The chain uses TRBV7-8 and TRBJ2-1, with 7 bases aligning to TRBD2. Losses at the gene ends were 1 base for V and 7 bases for J; bases not matched to a gene: 7. In germline, CDR1 is SGHVS, CDR2 FQNEAQ. This CDR3 spans 15 amino acids. This chain's CDR3 is CASSLVLAVGNEQFF. CDR3 DNA: TGTGCCAGCAGCTTAGTGCTAGCGGTGGGGAATGAGCAGTTCTTC.

J is TRBJ2-3 and V is TRBV6-5; D gene unclear. Trimming removed 5 bases from V and 6 bases from J, with 12 bases in between. From germline, CDR1 is MNHEY and CDR2 SVGAGI. The length of the CDR3 is 13 residues. The DNA of the CDR3 is TGTGCCAGCAGTCCCCGGAGCAGCGATACGCAGTATTTT. Translating gives CASSPRSSDTQYF.